The source of this T cell receptor (beta chain) is a study of OX40 agonist ivuxolimab in advanced cancers. Study results and limitations: There was clonal expansion of CD4+ and CD8+ blood T cells by week 6 at 0.1 to 3.0 mg/kg.

Only in-frame clones appear in the TCRdb table, and some are missing; sequencing was by immunoSEQ multiplex PCR. The top ten clones hold over 7% of a sample with roughly 15,000 clones, over 90% of them seen once. Between the trimmed V and J ends, which lost 2 bases and 5 bases, there was a span of 9 bases. There are 13 residues in the CDR3. CDR1 and CDR2 from the germline V gene are MNHEY and SVGAGI. As for this clone: As yet, its antigen is unknown.

The chain joins TRBV6-5 to TRBJ2-5; D may correspond to TRBD1 or TRBD2 (5 bases each). The sequenced sample was CD4+ or CD8+ T cells sorted from blood, obtained in a trial of the OX40 agonist ivuxolimab. This clonotype originated in an adult with an advanced solid tumor such as melanoma, head and neck, liver or kidney cancer. The CDR3 DNA reads TGTGCCAGCAGTTACCGGGGCTTGGAGACCCAGTACTTC. Translating gives CASSYRGLETQYF.